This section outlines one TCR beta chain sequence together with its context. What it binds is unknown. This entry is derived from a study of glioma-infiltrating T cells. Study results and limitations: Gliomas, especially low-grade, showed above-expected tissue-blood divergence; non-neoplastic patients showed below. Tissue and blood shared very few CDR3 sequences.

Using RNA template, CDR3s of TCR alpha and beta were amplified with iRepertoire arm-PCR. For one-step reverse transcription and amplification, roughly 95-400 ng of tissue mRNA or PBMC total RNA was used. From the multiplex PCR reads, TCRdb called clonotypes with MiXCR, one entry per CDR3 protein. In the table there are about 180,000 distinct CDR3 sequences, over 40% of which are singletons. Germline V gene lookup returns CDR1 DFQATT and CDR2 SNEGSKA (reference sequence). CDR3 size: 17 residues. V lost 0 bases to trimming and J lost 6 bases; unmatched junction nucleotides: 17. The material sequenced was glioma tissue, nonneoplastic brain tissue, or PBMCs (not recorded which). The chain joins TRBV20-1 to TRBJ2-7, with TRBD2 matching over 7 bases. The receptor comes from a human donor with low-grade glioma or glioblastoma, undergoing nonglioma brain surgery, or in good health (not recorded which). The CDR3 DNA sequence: TGCAGTGCTAGAGATGCAGGTAGGAAGGGAGGGCCCCGCGAGCAGTACTTC. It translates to CSARDAGRKGGPREQYF.